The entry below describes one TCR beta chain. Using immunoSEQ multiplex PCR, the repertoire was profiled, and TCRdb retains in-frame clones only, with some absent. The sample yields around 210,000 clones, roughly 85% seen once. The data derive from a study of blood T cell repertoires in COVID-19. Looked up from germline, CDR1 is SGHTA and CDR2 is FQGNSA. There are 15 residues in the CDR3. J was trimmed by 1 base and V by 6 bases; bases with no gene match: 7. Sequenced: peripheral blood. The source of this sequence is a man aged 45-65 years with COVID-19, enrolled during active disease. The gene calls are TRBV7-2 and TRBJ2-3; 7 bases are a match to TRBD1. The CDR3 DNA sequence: TGTGCCAGCAGACGAGGGGGCGCCGGCACAGATACGCAGTATTTT. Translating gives CASRRGGAGTDTQYF. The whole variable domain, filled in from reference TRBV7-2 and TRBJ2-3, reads GAGVSQSPSNKVTEKGKDVELRCDPISGHTALYWYRQSLGQGLEFLIYFQGNSAPDKSGLPSDRFSAERTGGSVSTLTIQRTQQEDSAVYLCASRRGGAGTDTQYFGPGTRLTVL.